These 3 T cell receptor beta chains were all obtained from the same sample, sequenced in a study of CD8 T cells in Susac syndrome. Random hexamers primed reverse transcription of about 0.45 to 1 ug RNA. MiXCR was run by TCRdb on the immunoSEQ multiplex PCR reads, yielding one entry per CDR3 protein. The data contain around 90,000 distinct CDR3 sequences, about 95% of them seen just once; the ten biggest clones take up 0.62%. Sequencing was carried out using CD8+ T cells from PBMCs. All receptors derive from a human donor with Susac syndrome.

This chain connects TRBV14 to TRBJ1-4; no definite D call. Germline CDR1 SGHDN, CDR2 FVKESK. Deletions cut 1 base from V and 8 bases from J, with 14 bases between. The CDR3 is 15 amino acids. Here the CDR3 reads CASSQAAGLGEKLFF. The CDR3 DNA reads TGTGCCAGCAGCCAAGCGGCGGGGTTAGGCGAAAAACTGTTTTTT.

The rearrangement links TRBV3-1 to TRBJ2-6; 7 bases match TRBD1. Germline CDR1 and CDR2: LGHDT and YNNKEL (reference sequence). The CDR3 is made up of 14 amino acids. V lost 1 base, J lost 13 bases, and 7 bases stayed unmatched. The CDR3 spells CASSQVGQPRVLTF. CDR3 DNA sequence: TGTGCCAGCAGCCAAGTGGGACAGCCTAGGGTCCTGACTTTC.

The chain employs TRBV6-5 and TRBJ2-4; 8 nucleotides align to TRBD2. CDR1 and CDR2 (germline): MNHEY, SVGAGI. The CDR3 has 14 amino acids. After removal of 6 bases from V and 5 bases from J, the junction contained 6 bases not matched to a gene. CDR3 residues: CASSPMGLENIQYF. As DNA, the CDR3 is TGTGCCAGCAGCCCCATGGGACTAGAAAACATTCAGTACTTC.